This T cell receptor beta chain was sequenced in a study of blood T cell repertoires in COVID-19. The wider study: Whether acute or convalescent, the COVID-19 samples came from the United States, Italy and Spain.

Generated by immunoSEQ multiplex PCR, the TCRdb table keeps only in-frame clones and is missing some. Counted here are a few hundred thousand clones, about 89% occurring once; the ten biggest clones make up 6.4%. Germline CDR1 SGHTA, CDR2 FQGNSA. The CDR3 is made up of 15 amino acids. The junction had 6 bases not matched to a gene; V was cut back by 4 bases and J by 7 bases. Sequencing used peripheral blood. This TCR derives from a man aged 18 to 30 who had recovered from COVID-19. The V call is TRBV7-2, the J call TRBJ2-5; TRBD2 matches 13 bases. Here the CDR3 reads CASSSGLAGRVTQYF. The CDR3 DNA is TGTGCCAGCAGCTCGGGACTAGCGGGGAGGGTGACCCAGTACTTC.